This TCR beta chain was captured in a study of T cell responses to AZD1222 COVID-19 vaccine (dated by TCRdb to the early 2020s). Study-wide context: Because spike-specific TCR depth and breadth did not differ between the two schedules, AZD1222 recipients who got a second dose at roughly 4 weeks were pooled with those who got a second dose at roughly 12 weeks. TCR sequencing covered over 230 trial participants: nearly 210 given two doses of AZD1222 and 26 given two doses of MenACWY control vaccine. Trial participants were enrolled into age subgroups of 18-55, 56-69 and 70-plus years, which contained about 150, 28 and 57 TCR-sequenced participants, respectively.

The time point tag for this specimen amounts to: baseline before first vaccination. Samples from vaccinated people were obtained from the UK trials COV001 and COV002, which included a single-blind randomized controlled phase 2/3 trial of AZD1222 (ChAdOx1 nCoV-19) in healthy adults. For TCRbeta chain sequencing, PBMC samples from trial participants were taken at day 0 and at day 28 after the second dose. The research as a whole found: The 56-69-year group was small, and its depth increase did not reach significance, likely because of low power. The vaccine-associated CD4 TCRs covered the entire spike protein, and the dominant responses fell in regions 160-218 and 743-854. After two AZD1222 doses, both the breadth and the depth of spike-specific TCRs were significantly higher than at day 0 and than in MenACWY recipients. Conclusions about previously exposed vaccinees are limited because only a handful of AZD1222 recipients were SARS-CoV-2 seropositive at baseline. Nearly half of unique spike-specific TCRs reportedly recognized epitopes outside regions mutated in the B.1.351 and B.1.1.7 variants. Participants were mostly white British and included more females than males, and it was suggested by the authors that clonal diversity may have been underestimated. No day 14 peak-response samples were available, so repertoires were characterized only after the peak T cell response.

Including the terminal cysteine and phenylalanine, the CDR3 comprises 14 residues. The read is trimmed to its CDR3 DNA, 42 bases read in frame from base 1. CDR1 PRHDT and CDR2 FYEKMQ are derived from the germline V gene (reference sequence). The junction shows trimming of 7 bases on V and 7 bases on J, plus 17 bases between the germline ends. The CDR3 regions of human TCRbeta chains were subjected to immunosequencing. Per the source publication's procedure: Repertoire TCRs were matched against a reference library of SARS-CoV-2-specific TCRs generated with the MIRA antigen-specificity platform. Breadth was defined as the fraction of unique TCRs that were SARS-CoV-2-associated, and depth was defined as the fraction of total T cells that were SARS-CoV-2-associated. Using the MIRA data, every spike-specific TCR was mapped to the spike region that the TCR reacted to and assigned to either a CD4 or a CD8 class. Log10-transformed breadth and depth values were compared by one-way ANOVA with Sidak's multiple comparisons tests. This immuneACCESS table, as held by TCRdb, lists in-frame sequences with V and J called but not all clones. Of the missing ones, under half trace to an unresolved V gene in checked studies; the others have no known cause. The D gene and trimming were derived from the DNA, and the V and J assignments and clone size from that table. A total of nearly 110,000 clones appear in this sample, roughly 89% of them only once. The ten largest clones add up to 20% to 25% of the sample.

As for this clone: The antigen it recognizes is unknown. Base qualities are missing; no much larger clone stands one base away.

The sequence was collected from an adult in good health. This sequence uses TRBV13 and TRBJ2-1; D gene: possibly TRBD2, on 5 matching bases. Source: peripheral blood, taken on day 0 of AZD1222 vaccination. The DNA sequence is as follows: TGTGCCAGCATCACGGGGAAAAGGTCTAATGAGCAGTTCTTC. Its translation is CASITGKRSNEQFF.